The 29 T cell receptor beta chains below come from one sample, sequenced in a study of T cell responses to AZD1222 COVID-19 vaccine. The assay was immunoSEQ multiplex PCR, and TCRdb's table has in-frame clones only and misses some. The table has about 120,000 clones, 75% to 95% seen once. The sequencing used peripheral blood, collected on day 0 of AZD1222 vaccination. Receptor source: an adult in good health.

The chain couples TRBV6-2 or TRBV6-3 to TRBJ2-3, with TRBD2 matching 13 bases. The CDR3 runs 16 residues. V shed 4 bases and J 2 bases; nucleotides not matched to a gene: 3. Germline loops: CDR1 MNHEY, CDR2 SVGEGT. The CDR3 DNA reads as TGTGCCAGCAGTTGGACTAGCGGGGGCCCCACAGATACGCAGTATTTT. It codes for CASSWTSGGPTDTQYF.

The V call is TRBV4-1, the J call TRBJ1-5, with 9 bases that match TRBD1. Germline loops: CDR1 MGHRA, CDR2 YSYEKL. This CDR3 spans 16 amino acids. V was clipped by 3 bases and J by 5 bases; unmatched bases: 8. The CDR3 nucleotides read TGCGCCAGCAGCCACGGGGGACAGGGAAATTATCAGCCCCAGCATTTT. This codes for CASSHGGQGNYQPQHF.

The V gene is TRBV28, the J gene TRBJ1-1, with D uncertain. Per the germline V gene, CDR1 is MDHEN and CDR2 is SYDVKM. This CDR3 contains 13 residues. Trimming left V 3 bases short and J 0 bases short, with 5 bases between. The CDR3 reads CASSFQLNTEAFF. The CDR3 coding sequence is TGTGCCAGCAGTTTCCAGCTGAACACTGAAGCTTTCTTT.

The CDR3 region is CAWSVGRGAYEQYF. Written as DNA, the CDR3 is TGTGCCTGGAGTGTTGGGCGGGGGGCCTACGAGCAGTACTTC. The rearrangement uses TRBV30 and TRBJ2-7; 8 bases line up with TRBD2. Germline V gene sequence: CDR1 GTSNPN, CDR2 SVGIG (reference sequence). This CDR3 has 14 amino acids. V gave up 0 bases and J gave up 2 bases; unmatched junction bases: 3.

This clone occurred a few times. The chain is built from TRBV4-3 and TRBJ2-3; D uncertain. Germline V gene sequence: CDR1 LGHNA, CDR2 YSLEER. V lost 0 bases, J lost 3 bases, and 4 bases lay in between. This CDR3 has 13 residues. CDR3 residues: CASSQEGTDTQYF. The CDR3 bases are TGCGCCAGCAGCCAAGAGGGGACAGATACGCAGTATTTT.

This chain connects TRBV29-1 to TRBJ2-3; D is possibly TRBD1 or TRBD2 (5 bases each). Germline assignment: CDR1 SQVTM and CDR2 ANQGSEA. The CDR3 is made up of 13 amino acids. Deletions cut 3 bases from V and 2 bases from J, with 9 bases between. The CDR3 DNA reads TGCAGCGTTGAGGGGCGGGTCACAGATACGCAGTATTTT. It specifies CSVEGRVTDTQYF.

This clone showed up just once. The CDR3 bases are TGTGCCACCAGTGGGGGACAGGGAGGGAGCTACGAGCAGTACTTC. The encoded protein is CATSGGQGGSYEQYF. The J gene is TRBJ2-7, the V gene TRBV24-1; 9 bases line up with TRBD1. Germline assignment: CDR1 KGHDR and CDR2 SFDVKD. This CDR3 is 15 amino acids long. The V segment lost 5 bases and the J segment 3 bases; nucleotides outside the gene matches: 7.

The CDR3 region is CASSRQGQGGNEQFF. The CDR3 region has the DNA TGTGCCAGCAGCAGACAGGGACAGGGGGGCAATGAGCAGTTCTTC. The V gene is TRBV7-6, the J gene TRBJ2-1; 11 nucleotides align to TRBD1. CDR3 length: 15 residues. Germline V gene lookup returns CDR1 SGHVS and CDR2 FNYEAQ. V shed 5 bases, J shed 6 bases, and the junction held 6 bases outside the gene matches.

The J gene is TRBJ1-2, the V gene TRBV28; 7 nucleotides match TRBD1. J gave up 4 bases and V 6 bases, and 8 bases lay outside the gene matches. CDR3 length equals 14 residues. The germline V gene encodes CDR1 MDHEN and CDR2 SYDVKM. CDR3: CASSPRWDSYGYTF. DNA of the CDR3: TGTGCCAGCAGCCCCCGATGGGACAGCTATGGCTACACCTTC.

This clone was counted only a few times. The chain links TRBV2 to TRBJ1-5, with D hard to call. Germline V lookup: CDR1 SNHLY, CDR2 FYNNEI. CDR3 length: 13 residues. V lost 6 bases to trimming and J lost 10 bases, with 16 bases between them. CDR3 amino acids: CASSAERGNPQHF. CDR3 in DNA: TGTGCCAGCAGCGCTGAACGTGGGAATCCCCAGCATTTT.

The V call is TRBV7-2, the J call TRBJ1-6; tentatively, D is TRBD1 (5 bases). Germline V lookup: CDR1 SGHTA, CDR2 FQGNSA. V lost 10 bases, J lost 10 bases, and 17 bases lay in between. CDR3 size: 13 residues. The CDR3 coding sequence is TGTGCCATCTTGGAGGCGGGGCAATCACCCCTCCACTTT. Translated: CAILEAGQSPLHF. The full variable domain, in which reference TRBV7-2 and TRBJ1-6 provide the parts outside the CDR3, is GAGVSQSPSNKVTEKGKDVELRCDPISGHTALYWYRQSLGQGLEFLIYFQGNSAPDKSGLPSDRFSAERTGGSVSTLTIQRTQQEDSAVYLCAILEAGQSPLHFGNGTRLTVT.

This chain links TRBV10-3 with TRBJ2-7, with a tentative D call TRBD2 (5 bases). Germline V gene lookup returns CDR1 ENHRY and CDR2 SYGVKD. V gave up 2 bases and J gave up 2 bases, with 10 bases separating them. The CDR3 has 14 amino acids. This CDR3 is CAISEEGRPYEQYF. The DNA of the CDR3 is TGTGCCATCAGTGAGGAGGGAAGGCCCTACGAGCAGTACTTC.

This clone was detected only a few times. This chain joins TRBV29-1 and TRBJ1-4; no clear D. CDR3 length equals 13 residues. Germline CDR1 reads SQVTM; CDR2 reads ANQGSEA. Trimming removed 4 bases at V and 1 base at J, with 7 bases between. Here the CDR3 reads CSVVGGTNEKLFF. The CDR3 DNA reads as TGCAGCGTTGTGGGTGGAACTAATGAAAAACTGTTTTTT.

The V gene is TRBV18, the J gene TRBJ1-1; maybe TRBD1 (5 bases). There are 17 residues in the CDR3. The V end lost 3 bases, the J end lost 0 bases, and 17 bases lay between the germline ends. Germline V gene sequence: CDR1 KGHSH, CDR2 LQKENI. CDR3 loop: CASSPGEGLGVNTEAFF. The CDR3 DNA is TGTGCCAGCTCACCGGGGGAGGGGTTAGGGGTGAACACTGAAGCTTTCTTT.

This clone was recorded once. The rearrangement uses TRBV30 and TRBJ1-4; D may be TRBD1 (6 bases). Germline V CDR1 and CDR2: GTSNPN, SVGIG (reference sequence). V lost 5 bases, J lost 13 bases, and 20 bases lay in between. The CDR3 loop spans 13 amino acids. The CDR3 DNA sequence: TGTGCCTGGGCGGGGCAGGGGCCCTCGAGACTGTTTTTT. It encodes CAWAGQGPSRLFF.

The V and J genes are TRBV7-2 and TRBJ2-1; D may be TRBD1 or TRBD2 (5 bases each). CDR1 and CDR2 (germline): SGHTA, FQGNSA. V was trimmed by 3 bases and J by 7 bases, leaving 19 bases between them. The CDR3 is 16 residues long. The CDR3 coding sequence is TGTGCCAGCAGCTTTAGCCTCGAGGGGCCGAGGAATGAGCAGTTCTTC. Encoded protein: CASSFSLEGPRNEQFF.

The chain couples TRBV13 to TRBJ2-7; 13 bases line up with TRBD2. Per germline, CDR1 PRHDT and CDR2 FYEKMQ (reference sequence). The length of the CDR3 is 14 residues. J gave up 2 bases and V 5 bases, and 0 bases lay outside the gene matches. The CDR3, as DNA: TGTGCCAGCAGCACTAGCGGGGGGGCCTACGAGCAGTACTTC. It encodes CASSTSGGAYEQYF. Looking up the rest from reference TRBV13 and TRBJ2-7 gives the full variable domain: AAGVIQSPRHLIKEKRETATLKCYPIPRHDTVYWYQQGPGQDPQFLISFYEKMQSDKGSIPDRFSAQQFSDYHSELNMSSLELGDSALYFCASSTSGGAYEQYFGPGTRLTVT.

This sequence joins TRBV29-1 and TRBJ1-2, with D perhaps TRBD1 (5 bases). Germline CDR1 is SQVTM and CDR2 is ANQGSEA. The CDR3 runs to 11 residues. The V gene lost 6 bases and the J gene lost 7 bases, with 12 bases spanning the gap. CDR3: CSVRELSGYTF. The CDR3 nucleotides are TGCAGCGTCAGGGAATTAAGTGGCTACACCTTC.

The rearrangement joins TRBV15 to TRBJ1-1; D ambiguous. Trimming pared 5 bases from V and 0 bases from J, leaving 13 bases between. CDR3 length: 15 residues. Germline V gives CDR1 LNHNV, CDR2 YYDKDF (reference sequence). This CDR3 reads CATSPRGGMNTEAFF. The CDR3 DNA sequence: TGTGCCACCAGCCCTCGGGGAGGTATGAACACTGAAGCTTTCTTT.

The gene calls are TRBV27 and TRBJ1-2; a weak D match, TRBD1 (6 bases). CDR3 length: 15 amino acids. Germline loops: CDR1 MNHEY, CDR2 SMNVEV (reference sequence). The V and J ends lost 10 bases and 5 bases respectively, with 23 bases between them. In DNA, the CDR3 is TGTGCCACCAGCCCGCGACAGGATGGAGTGTATGGCTACACCTTC. It yields the protein CATSPRQDGVYGYTF.

The chain links TRBV14 to TRBJ1-2; D gene unclear. CDR3 length: 13 amino acids. Germline CDR1 and CDR2: SGHDN and FVKESK. The germline V and J ends were trimmed by 3 bases and 2 bases, with 7 bases remaining between them. DNA of the CDR3: TGTGCCAGCAGCCATCGAGGGAACTATGGCTACACCTTC. Residues: CASSHRGNYGYTF.

The chain uses TRBV28 and TRBJ2-6; TRBD1 or TRBD2 may be the D gene (5 bases each). Trimming removed 7 bases at V and 2 bases at J, with 15 bases between. The CDR3 is made up of 16 amino acids. Germline lookup yields CDR1 MDHEN and CDR2 SYDVKM. CDR3 sequence: CASTMGVGAGANVLTF. The CDR3 nucleotides are TGTGCCAGCACTATGGGGGTAGGGGCTGGGGCCAACGTCCTGACTTTC. Looking up the rest from reference TRBV28 and TRBJ2-6 gives the full variable domain: DVKVTQSSRYLVKRTGEKVFLECVQDMDHENMFWYRQDPGLGLRLIYFSYDVKMKEKGDIPEGYSVSREKKERFSLILESASTNQTSMYLCASTMGVGAGANVLTFGAGSRLTVL.

The rearrangement links TRBV6-2 or TRBV6-3 to TRBJ1-1; D call uncertain. This CDR3 region has 14 residues. Trimming shortened V by 5 bases and J by 5 bases, and 15 bases separated the two germline ends. Germline V gene lookup returns CDR1 MNHEY and CDR2 SVGEGT. The CDR3 coding sequence is TGTGCCAGCAGTCCCAGAGGAGGCAGGACTGAAGCTTTCTTT. It codes for CASSPRGGRTEAFF.

V gene TRBV19 combines with J gene TRBJ1-1; D call uncertain. V lost 5 bases and J lost 1, with 14 bases in between. The CDR3 runs to 15 residues. The germline gives CDR1 LNHDA, CDR2 SQIVND (reference sequence). The CDR3 region has the DNA TGTGCCAGTAGTCGGTTGACTAGTTCGAACACTGAAGCTTTCTTT. Protein: CASSRLTSSNTEAFF.

V gene TRBV6-5 combines with J gene TRBJ2-1; 7 nucleotides match TRBD1. CDR3 length: 14 amino acids. Trimming took 10 bases from V and 1 from J; bases not matched to a gene: 7. Looked up from germline, CDR1 is MNHEY and CDR2 is SVGAGI. The CDR3 loop reads CATPEGASYNEQFF. The CDR3 DNA sequence: TGTGCCACCCCCGAGGGGGCGTCCTACAATGAGCAGTTCTTC.

The gene calls are TRBV28 and TRBJ2-5; D gene unclear. This CDR3 region has 13 residues. Between the trimmed V and J ends, which lost 3 bases and 5 bases, there was a span of 10 bases. CDR1 and CDR2 (germline): MDHEN, SYDVKM. The CDR3 spells CASSFVVGETQYF. CDR3 coding DNA: TGTGCCAGCAGTTTCGTTGTCGGCGAGACCCAGTACTTC.

The genes are TRBV28 and TRBJ1-6; maybe TRBD1 (6 bases). Trimming removed 7 bases from V and 10 bases from J, with 20 bases in between. Germline-derived CDR1 and CDR2 are MDHEN and SYDVKM. CDR3 length equals 15 residues. CDR3 region: CASNPPGGARSPLHF. CDR3 sequence (DNA): TGTGCCAGCAATCCCCCGGGGGGGGCACGGTCACCCCTCCACTTT.

This clone was seen a single time. The rearrangement links TRBV27 to TRBJ2-7, with TRBD1 as a possible D gene (6 bases). The CDR3 is made up of 16 amino acids. Trimming cost V 0 bases and J 2 bases, with 14 bases left between them. Germline CDR1 MNHEY, CDR2 SMNVEV (reference sequence). CDR3 amino acids: CASSLSGQLLTYEQYF. CDR3 nucleotides: TGTGCCAGCAGTTTATCAGGACAGCTACTTACCTACGAGCAGTACTTC.

V gene TRBV7-8 combines with J gene TRBJ2-5; D may match TRBD1 or TRBD2 (6 bases each). CDR1 and CDR2 from the germline V gene are SGHVS and FQNEAQ. The V and J ends lost 5 bases and 5 bases respectively, with 18 bases between them. This CDR3 contains 15 residues. The chain's CDR3 is CASSQPRGQAETQYF. The CDR3, as DNA: TGTGCCAGCAGCCAACCTCGGGGGCAGGCGGAGACCCAGTACTTC.